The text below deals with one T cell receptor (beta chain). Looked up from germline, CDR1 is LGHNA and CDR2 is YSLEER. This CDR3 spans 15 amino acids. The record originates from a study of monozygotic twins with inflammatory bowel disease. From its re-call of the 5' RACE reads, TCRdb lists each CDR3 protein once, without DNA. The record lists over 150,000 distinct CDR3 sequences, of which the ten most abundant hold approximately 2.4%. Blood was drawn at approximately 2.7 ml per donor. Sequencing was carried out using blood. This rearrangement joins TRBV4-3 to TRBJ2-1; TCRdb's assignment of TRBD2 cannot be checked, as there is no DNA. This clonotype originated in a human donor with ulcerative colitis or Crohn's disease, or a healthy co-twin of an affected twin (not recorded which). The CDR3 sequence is CASSQDPNGMGEQFF.